These 5 T cell receptor beta chains came from one sample sequenced in a study of radiation and T cells in renal cell carcinoma. Clones were read by immunoSEQ multiplex PCR, and TCRdb kept only the in-frame ones, dropping some. The sample consists of around 100,000 clones, roughly 88% of them appearing once. Regarding time point: blood 4 weeks post-SBRT, at nephrectomy. Treatment reported: 15 Gy SBRT to primary tumor, nephrectomy 4 weeks later. The sample here was blood, taken from a patient whose treatment included radiotherapy and nephrectomy. These receptors were obtained from a man between 60 and 70 years old with renal cell carcinoma.

V gene TRBV11-2 combines with J gene TRBJ2-3; D is uncertain. The germline V and J ends were trimmed by 0 bases and 1 base, with 2 bases remaining between them. Per the germline V gene, CDR1 is SGHAT and CDR2 is FQNNGV. This CDR3 contains 13 residues. In nucleotides, the CDR3 is TGTGCCAGCAGCTTAGATCGCACAGATACGCAGTATTTT. Translation gives CASSLDRTDTQYF.

The rearrangement joins TRBV7-9 to TRBJ2-6, with D hard to call. Germline V gene data show CDR1 as SEHNR and CDR2 as FQNEAQ (reference sequence). Between the trimmed V and J ends, which lost 3 bases and 2 bases, there was a span of 14 bases. The CDR3 runs 17 residues. The CDR3 sequence is CASSLSNPGPGANVLTF. The CDR3 bases are TGTGCCAGCAGCTTGAGTAATCCGGGTCCTGGGGCCAACGTCCTGACTTTC.

This clone was seen only once. This chain links TRBV5-1 with TRBJ2-5, with 8 bases fitting TRBD2. The V gene's germline CDR1 is SGHRS and CDR2 YFSETQ. This CDR3 comprises 15 residues. V was clipped by 0 bases and J by 6 bases; unmatched bases: 7. CDR3 protein: CASSLDVREEKTQYF. Written as DNA, the CDR3 is TGCGCCAGCAGCTTGGATGTGCGGGAGGAAAAGACCCAGTACTTC.

In this sample, this clone turned up a few times. The chain is built from TRBV5-1 and TRBJ1-2; TRBD1 matches at 8 bases. CDR3 size: 14 residues. From germline, CDR1 is SGHRS and CDR2 YFSETQ. V gave up 4 bases and J gave up 8 bases; unmatched junction bases: 10. The CDR3 DNA reads as TGCGCCAGCAGCCTCTCGGACAGGGTGGGGGGCTACACCTTC. Protein sequence: CASSLSDRVGGYTF.

The rearrangement joins TRBV5-4 to TRBJ2-7; D is undetermined. V lost 1 base, J lost 0 bases, and 8 bases lay in between. Germline V gives CDR1 SGHNT, CDR2 YYREEE (reference sequence). This CDR3 has 14 residues. The CDR3 is CASSLYGVSYEQYF. The CDR3 DNA is TGTGCCAGCAGCTTGTATGGTGTCTCCTACGAGCAGTACTTC.